This TCR beta chain appears in the sequencing data of a study of cytomegalovirus exposure and HLA in healthy donors. Study-level results: A list of 150 to 200 TCR beta chains associated with cytomegalovirus was given. Reportedly, diagnosis of cytomegalovirus status by the classifier showed high specificity and sensitivity. Indistinguishable V segments such as TRBV6-2 and TRBV6-3 were excluded. Other equally common chains were less clonally expanded than HLA-associated TCR beta chains, a later analysis showed.

For this clone: Its antigen is not identified.

60 Vbeta and 13 Jbeta primers were used in PCR. Sequencing was performed with immunoSEQ multiplex PCR; in TCRdb, only in-frame clones are kept and a portion is missing. The sample holds approximately 170,000 clones, 75% to 90% seen once. The CDR3 sequence is 16 residues long. V was pared by 5 bases and J by 3 bases, with 9 bases of the junction left unmatched. Looked up from germline, CDR1 is SGHTA and CDR2 is FQGNSA. The specimen was PBMCs. V usage is TRBV7-2 and J usage is TRBJ2-3; 9 bases agree with TRBD1. The sequence was collected from a human donor in good health. CDR3 sequence: CASSTRTGAGTDTQYF. The DNA for the CDR3 is TGTGCCAGCAGCACTCGGACAGGGGCAGGGACAGATACGCAGTATTTT.